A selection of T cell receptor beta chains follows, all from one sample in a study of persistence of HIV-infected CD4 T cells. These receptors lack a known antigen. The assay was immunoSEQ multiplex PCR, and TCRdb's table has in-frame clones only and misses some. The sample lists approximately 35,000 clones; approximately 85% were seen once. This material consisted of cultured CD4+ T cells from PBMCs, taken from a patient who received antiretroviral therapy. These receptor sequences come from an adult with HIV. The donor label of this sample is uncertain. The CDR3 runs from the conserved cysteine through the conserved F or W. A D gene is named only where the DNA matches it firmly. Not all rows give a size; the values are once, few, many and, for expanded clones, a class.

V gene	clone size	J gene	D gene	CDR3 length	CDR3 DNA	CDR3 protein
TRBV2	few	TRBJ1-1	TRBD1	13	TGTGCCAGCAGTCAGACAGGGGCGGGTAAAGCTTTCTTT	CASSQTGAGKAFF
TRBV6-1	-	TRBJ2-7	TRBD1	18	TGTGCCAGCAGTGCTCCAACTTCCCTCAGGGGGCGAGGCTACGAGCAGTACTTC	CASSAPTSLRGRGYEQYF
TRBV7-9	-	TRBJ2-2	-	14	TGTGCCAGCAGCTTAGAGGCGAACACCGGGGAGCTGTTTTTT	CASSLEANTGELFF
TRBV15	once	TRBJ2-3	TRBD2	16	TGTGCCACCAGCAGGACTCGCGGGGGGGGCACAGATACGCAGTATTTT	CATSRTRGGGTDTQYF
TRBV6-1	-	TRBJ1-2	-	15	TGTGCCAGCAGTGAACGGCAGACCCTGATCCTTGGCTACACCTTC	CASSERQTLILGYTF
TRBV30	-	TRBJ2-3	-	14	TGTGCCTGGAAAAAGGGGAGTAGCACAGATACGCAGTATTTT	CAWKKGSSTDTQYF
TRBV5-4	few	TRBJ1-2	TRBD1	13	TGTGCCAGCAGCGCTGACAGGGAAGGTGGCTACACCTTC	CASSADREGGYTF
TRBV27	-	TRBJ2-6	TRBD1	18	TGTGCCAGCAGCACCATTCGACAGGGGCACGATGGAGCCAACGTCCTGACTTTC	CASSTIRQGHDGANVLTF
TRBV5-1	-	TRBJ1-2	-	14	TGCGCCAGCAGCTTGCGCCAGGACGGCGATGGCTACACCTTC	CASSLRQDGDGYTF
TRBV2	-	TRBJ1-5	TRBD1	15	TGTGCCAGCAGTGGGGAAACAGGGGACAATCAGCCCCAGCATTTT	CASSGETGDNQPQHF
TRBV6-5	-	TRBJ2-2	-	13	TGTGCCAGCAGGTGGGGAAACACCGGGGAGCTGTTTTTT	CASRWGNTGELFF
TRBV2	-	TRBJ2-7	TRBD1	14	TGTGCCAGCAGCGGACAGGGACGTTTCTACGAGCAGTACTTC	CASSGQGRFYEQYF
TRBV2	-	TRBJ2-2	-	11	TGTGCCAGCAACGGGTACGGGGAGCTGTTTTTT	CASNGYGELFF
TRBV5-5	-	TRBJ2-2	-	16	TGTGCCAGCAGCTTGGCCGGGTCGCGACGGACCGGGGAGCTGTTTTTT	CASSLAGSRRTGELFF
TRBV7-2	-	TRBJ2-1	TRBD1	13	TGTGCCAGCAGCTTCGGGACAGGAGTAGAGCAGTTCTTC	CASSFGTGVEQFF
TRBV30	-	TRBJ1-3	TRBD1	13	TGTGCCTGCCAGGGGGCAATCGGAAACACCATATATTTT	CACQGAIGNTIYF
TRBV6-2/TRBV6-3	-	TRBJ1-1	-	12	TGTGCCAGCAGTTTTACAGGTACTGAAGCTTTCTTT	CASSFTGTEAFF
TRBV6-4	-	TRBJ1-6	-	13	TGTGCCAGCAGGGAGTCGGGGAATTCACCCCTCCACTTT	CASRESGNSPLHF
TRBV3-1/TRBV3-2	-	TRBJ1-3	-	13	TGTGCCAGCAGCCACTCCTCTGGAAACACCATATATTTT	CASSHSSGNTIYF
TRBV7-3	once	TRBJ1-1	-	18	TGTGCCAGCAGCCCCAGGCCCCCTACCACAGGCCGAAACACTGAAGCTTTCTTT	CASSPRPPTTGRNTEAFF
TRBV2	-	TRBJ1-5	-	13	TGTGCCAGCAGAACGGGTGCCCATCAGCCCCAGCATTTT	CASRTGAHQPQHF
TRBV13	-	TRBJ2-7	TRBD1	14	TGTGCCAGCAGCGACTCAGGGGGCTACTACGAGCAGTACTTC	CASSDSGGYYEQYF
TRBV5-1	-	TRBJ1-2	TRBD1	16	TGCGCCAGCAGCTTGGATTCGGGACAGGGTATTAGTGGCTACACCTTC	CASSLDSGQGISGYTF
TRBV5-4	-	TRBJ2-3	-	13	TGTGCCAGCAGCGTAACAGCGGCAGATACGCAGTATTTT	CASSVTAADTQYF
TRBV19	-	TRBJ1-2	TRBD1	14	TGTGCCAGTAGCCCTCCTGACAGGGCAGGGGGCTACACCTTC	CASSPPDRAGGYTF
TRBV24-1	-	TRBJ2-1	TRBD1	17	TGTGCCACCAGTGACCCGTCTCTCGGGACAGGGTACAATGAGCAGTTCTTC	CATSDPSLGTGYNEQFF
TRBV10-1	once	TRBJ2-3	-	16	TGCGCCAGCAGTCGGAATGCGCGGATCAGCACAGATACGCAGTATTTT	CASSRNARISTDTQYF
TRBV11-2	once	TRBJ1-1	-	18	TGTGCCAGCAGCTCCCGAACTACAGGGTGGGGGGCCAACACTGAAGCTTTCTTT	CASSSRTTGWGANTEAFF
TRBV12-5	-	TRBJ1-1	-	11	TGTGCTAGTGGTCCAGGGGCTGAAGCTTTCTTT	CASGPGAEAFF
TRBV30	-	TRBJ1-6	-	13	TGTGCCTGGAGGACAGGCAGTGATTCACCCCTCCACTTT	CAWRTGSDSPLHF
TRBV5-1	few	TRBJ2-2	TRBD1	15	TGCGCCAGCAGCTCCGGACAGGAAAAGACCGGGGAGCTGTTTTTT	CASSSGQEKTGELFF
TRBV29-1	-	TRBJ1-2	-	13	TGCAGCGTTGTTACGGGGAAGGGCTATGGCTACACCTTC	CSVVTGKGYGYTF
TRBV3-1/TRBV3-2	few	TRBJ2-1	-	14	TGTGCCAGCAGCCAAAGGCGGGCTTACGATGAGCAGTTCTTC	CASSQRRAYDEQFF
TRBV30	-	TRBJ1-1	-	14	TGTGCCTGGAGTTTCCGAAGTGCCAACACTGAAGCTTTCTTT	CAWSFRSANTEAFF
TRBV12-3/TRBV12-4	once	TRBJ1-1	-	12	TGTGCCAGCAGTTTAGGGTGGGGCGAAGCTTTCTTT	CASSLGWGEAFF
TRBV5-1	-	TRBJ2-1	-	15	TGCGCCAGCAGCTTGAATGCTCTAAGGGGCAATGAGCAGTTCTTC	CASSLNALRGNEQFF
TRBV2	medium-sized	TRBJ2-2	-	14	TGTGCCAGCACATTTTTCGGAGACGTCGGGGAGCTGTTTTTT	CASTFFGDVGELFF
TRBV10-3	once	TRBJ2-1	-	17	TGTGCCATCAGTGAGTCGGGGGAAGTGGGGCTGGGCAATGAGCAGTTCTTC	CAISESGEVGLGNEQFF
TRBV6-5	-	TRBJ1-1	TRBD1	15	TGTGCCAGCAGTTCAGACAGGGGCGAATACACTGAAGCTTTCTTT	CASSSDRGEYTEAFF
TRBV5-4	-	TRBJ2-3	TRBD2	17	TGTGCCAGCAGCCCCGCTAGCGGGGGGGCCGGCACAGATACGCAGTATTTT	CASSPASGGAGTDTQYF
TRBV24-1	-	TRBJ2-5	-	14	TGTGCCACCAGTGGATCCAGGGTCCAAGAGACCCAGTACTTC	CATSGSRVQETQYF
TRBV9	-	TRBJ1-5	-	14	TGTGCCAGCAGCGAGAGCCTAAGCTATCAGCCCCAGCATTTT	CASSESLSYQPQHF
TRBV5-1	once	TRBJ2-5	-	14	TGCGCCAGCAGCCCCGCAGGGGGGGAAGAGACCCAGTACTTC	CASSPAGGEETQYF
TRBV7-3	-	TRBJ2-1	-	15	TGTGCCAGCAGCTTAGGGGACGCAAGATACAATGAGCAGTTCTTC	CASSLGDARYNEQFF
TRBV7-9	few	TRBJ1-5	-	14	TGTGCCAGCAGCTTAGGGGGACTAGGGCAGCCCCAGCATTTT	CASSLGGLGQPQHF
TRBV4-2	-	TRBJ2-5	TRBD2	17	TGTGCCAGCAGCCAAGATCGGGGTAGCGGGGGGACGGAGACCCAGTACTTC	CASSQDRGSGGTETQYF
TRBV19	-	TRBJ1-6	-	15	TGTGCCAGTAGTGTACAGGCTTCCGGGGATTCACCCCTCCACTTT	CASSVQASGDSPLHF
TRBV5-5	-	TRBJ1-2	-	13	TGTGCCAGCAGCTTGAAGCGGGGCGATGGCTACACCTTC	CASSLKRGDGYTF
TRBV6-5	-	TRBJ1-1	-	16	TGTGCCAGCAGTTACGGTACAGGGTATCAGAACACTGAAGCTTTCTTT	CASSYGTGYQNTEAFF
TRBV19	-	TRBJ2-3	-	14	TGTGCCAGTAGTATGGGTGATTCTACAGATACGCAGTATTTT	CASSMGDSTDTQYF
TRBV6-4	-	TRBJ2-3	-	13	TGTGCCAGCAGTGACCGAAGGGGGGATACGCAGTATTTT	CASSDRRGDTQYF
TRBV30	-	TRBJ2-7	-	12	TGTGCCTGGAGTCCCTCCGCCTACGAGCAGTACTTC	CAWSPSAYEQYF
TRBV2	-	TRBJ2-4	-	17	TGTGCCAGCAGTGAAGTTAAAGGGGGGTTAGCCAAAAACATTCAGTACTTC	CASSEVKGGLAKNIQYF
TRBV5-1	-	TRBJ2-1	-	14	TGCGCCAGCAGCTTGGAAACAGGGAACAATGAGCAGTTCTTC	CASSLETGNNEQFF
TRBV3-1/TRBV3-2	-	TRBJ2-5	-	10	TGTGCCAGCAGCCAAGAGACCCAGTACTTC	CASSQETQYF
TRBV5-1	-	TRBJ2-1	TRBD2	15	TGCGCCAGCAGCCCGGGACTAGCGGGGGGCTCTGAGCAGTTCTTC	CASSPGLAGGSEQFF
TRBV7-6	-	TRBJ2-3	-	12	TGTGCCAGCAGCCTCCCTCAAGATACGCAGTATTTT	CASSLPQDTQYF
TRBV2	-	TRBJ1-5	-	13	TGTGCCAGCAGGGACCACACCAATCAGCCCCAGCATTTT	CASRDHTNQPQHF
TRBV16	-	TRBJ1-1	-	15	TGTGCCAGCAGCCGCCCGGGCAGGGGAGGGACGGAAGCTTTCTTT	CASSRPGRGGTEAFF